The next 8 T cell receptor beta chains were all read from a single sample in a study of identical twins (dated by TCRdb to 2015 to 2016). The receptor library was made with 5' RACE. Sequencing used an Illumina HiSeq 2000. The raw public data were reprocessed by TCRdb itself: fastp quality trimming at Q25, MiXCR clonotype calling, in-frame beta chains only. Each entry merges the rows of one CDR3 protein and shows their most common DNA and genes. The sample table contains about 890,000 distinct CDR3 sequences; only one count was recorded for 9% to 15% of them. The ten most abundant clones make up roughly 1.6% of the sample. These same data were also listed under a study on yellow fever vaccine responses in identical twins.

Sample: PBMCs. The receptors shown here come from a woman under 30 in good health.

This clonotype came up many times. The gene calls are TRBV5-1 and TRBJ1-1; D gene unclear. The germline V and J ends were trimmed by 0 bases and 5 bases, with 8 bases remaining between them. Looked up from germline, CDR1 is SGHRS and CDR2 is YFSETQ. The CDR3 length is 13 residues. The CDR3 coding sequence is TGCGCCAGCAGCTTGGGGGGTTGGACTGAAGCTTTCTTT. This gives the protein CASSLGGWTEAFF.

Ten or more counts support this clonotype. The chain employs TRBV20-1 and TRBJ1-2, with no clear D. Trimming pared 3 bases from V and 5 bases from J, leaving 16 bases between. In germline, CDR1 is DFQATT, CDR2 SNEGSKA (reference sequence). The CDR3 is made up of 14 amino acids. CDR3 region: CSASDPPDEYGYTF. The CDR3, as DNA: TGCAGTGCTAGCGACCCTCCTGACGAATATGGCTACACCTTC.

There are a few counts of this clonotype. The rearrangement uses TRBV4-1 and TRBJ2-3, with D possibly TRBD1 on 6 matching bases. Germline V lookup: CDR1 MGHRA, CDR2 YSYEKL. This CDR3 contains 15 residues. V dropped 4 bases and J dropped 2 bases, with 13 bases sitting between them. CDR3 bases: TGCGCCAGCAGCCGCCGCTGGGACAACACAGATACGCAGTATTTT. This codes for CASSRRWDNTDTQYF.

The table lists this clonotype with a few counts. The chain is built from TRBV3-1 and TRBJ2-3; 8 nucleotides match TRBD2. The CDR3 has 14 residues. Per germline, CDR1 LGHDT and CDR2 YNNKEL (reference sequence). Trimming removed 4 bases from V and 6 bases from J; junction bases left unmatched: 6. This chain's CDR3 is CASSRGLALDTQYF. The CDR3 DNA follows: TGTGCCAGCAGCCGCGGACTAGCATTGGATACGCAGTATTTT.

This clonotype has just a few counts. The V and J genes are TRBV2 and TRBJ1-2; tentatively, D is TRBD1 (6 bases). The CDR3 loop spans 14 amino acids. The V gene's germline CDR1 is SNHLY and CDR2 FYNNEI. V lost 4 bases, J lost 4 bases, and 13 bases lay in between. DNA for the CDR3: TGTGCCAGCAGTGCACAGGGTCCCATCTATGGCTACACCTTC. Encoded protein: CASSAQGPIYGYTF. The full variable domain, its missing parts supplied by reference TRBV2 and TRBJ1-2, is EPEVTQTPSHQVTQMGQEVILRCVPISNHLYFYWYRQILGQKVEFLVSFYNNEISEKSEIFDDQFSVERPDGSNFTLKIRSTKLEDSAMYFCASSAQGPIYGYTFGSGTRLTVV.

This clonotype was observed a handful of times. The rearrangement joins TRBV24-1 to TRBJ2-1, with 12 positions matching TRBD2. The CDR3 runs to 16 residues. V was pared by 4 bases and J by 8 bases, with 8 bases of the junction left unmatched. The germline V gene has CDR1 KGHDR and CDR2 SFDVKD. Here the CDR3 reads CATSDPLAGGSDEQFF. The CDR3 region has the DNA TGTGCCACCAGTGACCCTCTAGCGGGAGGGTCAGATGAGCAGTTCTTC.

This clonotype was observed a handful of times. This chain links TRBV20-1 with TRBJ1-2; D not certain. The CDR3 loop spans 10 amino acids. V dropped 4 bases and J dropped 8 bases, with 8 bases sitting between them. Germline-derived CDR1 and CDR2 are DFQATT and SNEGSKA (reference sequence). CDR3 bases: TGCAGTGCTAATATCGAGGGCTACACCTTC. Translating gives CSANIEGYTF.

This clonotype was detected a few times. This chain links TRBV12-5 with TRBJ2-1, with D tentatively TRBD2 (5 bases). This CDR3 is built from 12 residues. The germline V gene has CDR1 LGHNT and CDR2 FRNRAP. V lost 3 bases to trimming and J lost 11 bases, with 11 bases between them. The CDR3 DNA follows: TGTGCTAGTGGTTTTCCCCCGACTAAGCAGTTCTTC. The encoded protein is CASGFPPTKQFF.